The 18 T cell receptor beta chains reported below all come from one sample, sequenced in a study of PD-1 blockade in mismatch repair-deficient tumors. Assay used: immunoSEQ multiplex PCR; TCRdb lists only in-frame clones, some missing. This sample has 30,000 to 40,000 clones; about 85% occur once, and the top ten carry roughly 3.5%. Sequencing was performed on peripheral blood, taken around 76 weeks after starting pembrolizumab. Receptors originate from an adult with mismatch repair-deficient cancer.

The chain recombines TRBV28 with TRBJ2-5; D remains unclear. The CDR3 has 15 residues. Trimming removed 2 bases at V and 6 bases at J, with 16 bases between. In germline, CDR1 is MDHEN, CDR2 SYDVKM. The CDR3 here is CASSLIQLSMKTQYF. For the CDR3, the DNA is TGTGCCAGCAGTTTAATTCAGCTATCGATGAAGACCCAGTACTTC.

The chain carries TRBV18 and TRBJ2-1; weak D call: TRBD1 (5 bases). Germline V gene sequence: CDR1 KGHSH, CDR2 LQKENI. V lost 3 bases, J lost 9 bases, and 21 bases lay in between. The CDR3 length is 16 residues. The chain's CDR3 is CASSPFPEPGKSEQFF. In DNA, the CDR3 is TGTGCCAGCTCACCCTTCCCGGAACCAGGGAAGAGTGAGCAGTTCTTC.

This clone was counted a few times. The rearrangement joins TRBV19 to TRBJ1-5, with D uncertain. V lost 1 base to trimming and J lost 11 bases, with 12 bases between them. The CDR3 runs to 13 residues. Germline V lookup: CDR1 LNHDA, CDR2 SQIVND (reference sequence). The CDR3: CASSIVSGRSQHF. Written as DNA, the CDR3 is TGTGCCAGTAGTATAGTAAGCGGGCGGTCCCAGCATTTT.

This sequence joins TRBV15 and TRBJ2-7; 9 bases agree with TRBD2. The CDR3 totals 16 residues. V gave up 5 bases and J gave up 2 bases; unmatched junction bases: 10. CDR1 LNHNV and CDR2 YYDKDF come from the germline V gene (reference sequence). For the CDR3, the DNA is TGTGCCACCAGCGTGGCTAGCGGGATTAAAACCTACGAGCAGTACTTC. Encoded protein: CATSVASGIKTYEQYF. Looking up the rest from reference TRBV15 and TRBJ2-7 gives the full variable domain: DAMVIQNPRYQVTQFGKPVTLSCSQTLNHNVMYWYQQKSSQAPKLLFHYYDKDFNNEADTPDNFQSRRPNTSFCFLDIRSPGLGDTAMYLCATSVASGIKTYEQYFGPGTRLTVT.

As for this clone: Other nucleotide sequences from this sample produce the same CDR3. The chain carries TRBV19 and TRBJ2-3; D is unresolved. CDR1 LNHDA and CDR2 SQIVND come from the germline V gene (reference sequence). Trimming took 0 bases from V and 5 from J, leaving 6 bases between them. This CDR3 comprises 13 residues. For the CDR3, the DNA is TGTGCCAGTAGTATAGACCCTCGAGATACGCAGTATTTT. Encoded protein: CASSIDPRDTQYF.

The chain carries TRBV5-6 and TRBJ2-7; D call uncertain. V lost 3 bases, J lost 2 bases, and 6 bases lay in between. This CDR3 is built from 12 residues. CDR1 SGHDT and CDR2 YYEEEE come from the germline V gene. CDR3 amino acids: CASSWQTYEQYF. CDR3 nucleotide sequence: TGTGCCAGCAGCTGGCAAACCTACGAGCAGTACTTC.

The V and J genes are TRBV7-2 and TRBJ2-7; D may match TRBD1 or TRBD2 (5 bases each). Germline lookup yields CDR1 SGHTA and CDR2 FQGNSA. Trimming pared 5 bases from V and 1 base from J, leaving 15 bases between. The CDR3 totals 15 residues. CDR3 sequence: CASSPRGEISYEQYF. The DNA of the CDR3 is TGTGCCAGCAGCCCAAGGGGAGAGATTTCCTACGAGCAGTACTTC.

This chain joins TRBV6-5 and TRBJ1-5; TRBD1 is a possible D gene (5 bases). The CDR3 consists of 13 residues. V dropped 5 bases and J dropped 1 base, with 6 bases sitting between them. CDR1 is MNHEY and CDR2 is SVGAGI in the germline V gene. CDR3 sequence reads: CASSRDSNQPQHF. For the CDR3, the DNA is TGTGCCAGCAGTAGGGACAGCAATCAGCCCCAGCATTTT.

With respect to this clone: A read error may explain this, as a much larger clone is one base away. The chain couples TRBV7-2 to TRBJ1-5; possibly TRBD1 for D (6 bases). The CDR3 is made up of 15 amino acids. Germline CDR1 and CDR2: SGHTA and FQGNSA. CDR3 coding DNA: TGTGCCAGCAGCTTCGGACAGAATAGCAATCAGCTCCAGCATTTT. This sequence encodes CASSFGQNSNQLQHF.

This clone was observed a single time. The chain has TRBV7-8 and TRBJ2-1; maybe TRBD2 (5 bases). Between the trimmed V and J ends, which lost 1 base and 0 bases, there was a span of 10 bases. CDR3 length equals 16 residues. Germline CDR1 and CDR2: SGHVS and FQNEAQ. The DNA for the CDR3 is TGTGCCAGCAGCTTAGAAGAGCGGAGCTCCTACAATGAGCAGTTCTTC. Protein: CASSLEERSSYNEQFF.

The chain couples TRBV28 to TRBJ2-3; 9 positions match TRBD1. The CDR3 covers 15 residues. The J segment lost 4 bases and the V segment lost 6 bases, leaving 8 bases of the junction unmatched. The germline V gene encodes CDR1 MDHEN and CDR2 SYDVKM. For the CDR3, the DNA is TGTGCCAGCAGGACCGGGACAGGGCGCCCAGATACGCAGTATTTT. Translating gives CASRTGTGRPDTQYF.

V gene TRBV5-1 combines with J gene TRBJ2-5; D call uncertain. CDR1 is SGHRS, CDR2 YFSETQ, per germline. Trimming took off 0 bases at V and 1 base at J, with 4 bases between the two ends. The CDR3 sequence is 13 residues long. DNA for the CDR3: TGCGCCAGCAGCTTGGTGGCCCAAGAGACCCAGTACTTC. Protein sequence: CASSLVAQETQYF.

This clone was seen a few times. The J gene is TRBJ2-7, the V gene TRBV14; no reliable D call. The CDR3 consists of 13 residues. Trimming stripped 3 bases from V and 0 bases from J, with 6 bases between. Germline lookup yields CDR1 SGHDN and CDR2 FVKESK. In DNA form, the CDR3 reads TGTGCCAGCAGCCAGGGTGCCTCCTACGAGCAGTACTTC. Translated: CASSQGASYEQYF.

The chain is built from TRBV2 and TRBJ2-1; 7 bases fit TRBD2. Germline V gene lookup returns CDR1 SNHLY and CDR2 FYNNEI. V lost 4 bases to trimming and J lost 8 bases; unmatched junction nucleotides: 8. CDR3 size: 14 residues. CDR3 sequence: CASSVRQGGDEQFF. The DNA of the CDR3 is TGTGCCAGCAGTGTGAGGCAGGGAGGGGATGAGCAGTTCTTC.

The genes are TRBV2 and TRBJ2-5; the D gene could be TRBD1 or TRBD2 (5 bases each). The CDR3 runs 14 residues. Germline CDR1 and CDR2: SNHLY and FYNNEI. The V end was cut by 6 bases, the J end by 3 bases, with 14 bases between. The CDR3 here is CASRPGTGEETQYF. CDR3 nucleotides: TGTGCCAGCAGACCCGGGACCGGAGAAGAGACCCAGTACTTC.

The chain couples TRBV6-6 to TRBJ1-2, with D tentatively TRBD1 (6 bases). CDR1 and CDR2 from the germline V gene are MNHNY and SVGAGI (reference sequence). The CDR3 runs 14 residues. V lost 6 bases to trimming and J lost 5 bases, with 16 bases between them. CDR3 residues: CASRPRGGWYGYTF. CDR3 DNA sequence: TGTGCCAGCAGGCCCAGGGGCGGTTGGTATGGCTACACCTTC.

The J gene is TRBJ2-7, the V gene TRBV12-5, with unresolved D. The length of the CDR3 is 15 residues. Trimming took 0 bases from V and 3 from J, leaving 12 bases between them. Germline V gene lookup returns CDR1 LGHNT and CDR2 FRNRAP. The CDR3 sequence: CASGLVQRTFYEQYF. Here the CDR3 DNA reads TGTGCTAGTGGTTTGGTACAAAGAACTTTCTACGAGCAGTACTTC. Full variable domain (missing parts from reference TRBV12-5 and TRBJ2-7): DARVTQTPRHKVTEMGQEVTMRCQPILGHNTVFWYRQTMMQGLELLAYFRNRAPLDDSGMPKDRFSAEMPDATLATLKIQPSEPRDSAVYFCASGLVQRTFYEQYFGPGTRLTVT.

The chain employs TRBV7-8 and TRBJ1-5; no definite D call. This CDR3 has 14 amino acids. Germline-derived CDR1 and CDR2 are SGHVS and FQNEAQ. Trimming removed 3 bases at V and 0 bases at J, with 6 bases between. The CDR3 loop reads CASSFSNSNQPQHF. CDR3 bases: TGTGCCAGCAGCTTTTCGAATAGCAATCAGCCCCAGCATTTT.